Below are 5 T cell receptor beta chains sequenced from a single sample in a study of shared clonotypes between healthy human individuals. Clones were read by immunoSEQ multiplex PCR, and TCRdb kept only the in-frame ones, dropping some. The sample lists hundreds of thousands of clones, approximately 96% seen once, with about 0.11% in the top ten. Naive CD8 isolation took CD45RO-negative cells positively selected for CCR7 and excluded terminally differentiated effector memory CD45RA+ cells. The source material was naive CD8+ T cells sorted from blood. The receptors come from a woman younger than 45 in good health.

This clone has just a few counts. The V gene is TRBV30, the J gene TRBJ1-5; possibly TRBD1 for D (5 bases). The CDR3 length is 14 residues. The V gene's germline CDR1 is GTSNPN and CDR2 SVGIG (reference sequence). Trimming left V 1 base short and J 3 bases short, with 10 bases between. The CDR3 bases are TGTGCCTGGAGTGGGGGACGGTACAATCAGCCCCAGCATTTT. Residues: CAWSGGRYNQPQHF.

This sequence joins TRBV4-1 and TRBJ1-1, with TRBD1 identical over 7 bases. The junction had 8 bases not matched to a gene; V was cut back by 0 bases and J by 4 bases. Germline CDR1 MGHRA, CDR2 YSYEKL. The CDR3 is made up of 16 amino acids. CDR3: CASSQERGPGSTEAFF. In nucleotides, the CDR3 is TGCGCCAGCAGCCAAGAAAGGGGGCCTGGGAGCACTGAAGCTTTCTTT.

The genes are TRBV29-1 and TRBJ2-7; TRBD2 matches at 9 bases. Losses at the gene ends were 4 bases for V and 2 bases for J; bases not matched to a gene: 6. CDR1 is SQVTM, CDR2 ANQGSEA, per germline. There are 14 residues in the CDR3. CDR3 protein: CSVALTSGTYEQYF. The CDR3 bases are TGCAGCGTTGCGTTGACTAGCGGCACCTACGAGCAGTACTTC.

Comments on this clone: One junction end disagrees with the germline gene, perhaps due to a read error. The chain carries TRBV7-9 and TRBJ2-5; 9 bases match TRBD1. CDR3 size: 16 residues. The germline CDR1 and CDR2 sequences are SEHNR and FQNEAQ (reference sequence). The CDR3 DNA follows: TGTGCCAGCAGCCTAGCCGACAGGGACAGGGAAGAGACCCAGTACTTC. Translated: CASSLADRDREETQYF.

The genes are TRBV10-1 and TRBJ2-7; perhaps D is TRBD1 or TRBD2 (5 bases each). V was clipped by 0 bases and J by 5 bases, with 11 bases between them. The CDR3 runs 14 residues. From germline, CDR1 is WNHNN and CDR2 SYGVQD (reference sequence). The CDR3 sequence: CASSESGAGHEQYF. In DNA, the CDR3 is TGCGCCAGCAGTGAGTCAGGGGCGGGCCACGAGCAGTACTTC.